The next 15 T cell receptor beta chains were all read from a single sample in a study of Graves' ophthalmopathy and Graves' hyperthyroidism. Amplified TCR beta CDR3 regions were obtained using RNA transcripts as template. First-round RT-PCR used HTBI primers; second-round multiplex PCR followed. TCRdb recomputed calls from the multiplex PCR reads with MiXCR, one row per CDR3 protein. The sample yields 740,000 or so distinct CDR3 sequences, around 40% seen once. Sequencing was performed on peripheral blood. The receptor set was obtained from an adult man with Graves' ophthalmopathy.

Many counts were recorded for this clonotype. The rearrangement links TRBV29-1 to TRBJ1-1, with D perhaps matching TRBD1 (6 bases). The CDR3 length is 12 residues. In germline, CDR1 is SQVTM, CDR2 ANQGSEA. Trimming took 2 bases from V and 7 from J, leaving 11 bases between them. DNA for the CDR3: TGCAGCGTTGAACAGGGGAGATTTGAAGCTTTCTTT. Amino acids: CSVEQGRFEAFF.

The CDR3 reads CASSLGEGLGTEAFF. The CDR3 DNA is TGTGCCAGCAGCTTGGGTGAGGGATTGGGCACTGAAGCTTTCTTT. V gene TRBV25-1 combines with J gene TRBJ1-1, with unresolved D. This CDR3 has 15 residues. The germline V and J ends were trimmed by 6 bases and 4 bases, with 18 bases remaining between them. Germline-derived CDR1 and CDR2 are MGHDK and SYGVNS.

The chain links TRBV5-1 to TRBJ1-1; 9 nucleotides align to TRBD1. J was trimmed by 3 bases and V by 4 bases; bases with no gene match: 10. The CDR3 loop spans 16 amino acids. Germline V gene data show CDR1 as SGHRS and CDR2 as YFSETQ. The CDR3 nucleotides read TGCGCCAGCAGCCCCGACACGACAGGGGGGGACACTGAAGCTTTCTTT. This sequence encodes CASSPDTTGGDTEAFF. The whole variable domain, remainder taken from reference TRBV5-1 and TRBJ1-1, is KAGVTQTPRYLIKTRGQQVTLSCSPISGHRSVSWYQQTPGQGLQFLFEYFSETQRNKGNFPGRFSGRQFSNSRSEMNVSTLELGDSALYLCASSPDTTGGDTEAFFGQGTRLTVV.

This clonotype was observed at least ten times. This chain joins TRBV6-5 and TRBJ1-1; D remains unclear. The germline CDR1 and CDR2 sequences are MNHEY and SVGAGI. The length of the CDR3 is 12 residues. V lost 4 bases and J 7 bases, leaving 10 bases between the germline ends. CDR3 nucleotide sequence: TGTGCCAGCAGTTCCCTCGGCGGTGAAGCTTTCTTT. Protein: CASSSLGGEAFF.

The chain employs TRBV6-1 and TRBJ1-2; a weak D match, TRBD1 (6 bases). Trimming pared 6 bases from V and 5 bases from J, leaving 10 bases between. From germline, CDR1 is MNHNS and CDR2 SASEGT. This CDR3 spans 12 amino acids. DNA of the CDR3: TGTGCCAGCAGGGACAGTTGGTATGGCTACACCTTC. It specifies CASRDSWYGYTF.

The V and J genes are TRBV25-1 and TRBJ2-7; TRBD1 agrees at 7 bases. The CDR3 totals 13 residues. After removal of 5 bases from V and 13 bases from J, the junction contained 14 bases not matched to a gene. Germline V CDR1 and CDR2: MGHDK, SYGVNS. The CDR3 sequence: CASSFEDRRPSYF. The DNA of the CDR3 is TGTGCCAGCAGTTTCGAGGACAGGCGACCCTCATACTTC.

The chain recombines TRBV4-2 with TRBJ1-1, with D maybe TRBD1 (6 bases). This CDR3 comprises 15 residues. Looked up from germline, CDR1 is LGHNA and CDR2 is YNFKEQ. V gave up 5 bases and J gave up 0 bases, with 13 bases separating them. This CDR3 is CASSWTAQLNTEAFF. CDR3 DNA: TGTGCCAGCAGCTGGACAGCACAATTGAACACTGAAGCTTTCTTT.

This clonotype was observed a handful of times. The J gene is TRBJ2-5, the V gene TRBV28, with 10 bases matching TRBD2. CDR1 is MDHEN, CDR2 SYDVKM, per germline. The V and J ends lost 4 bases and 5 bases, in that order; junction bases with no gene match: 7. The CDR3 is 15 amino acids. CDR3 sequence reads: CASSSSLAGRETQYF. The CDR3 DNA is TGTGCCAGCAGTTCATCACTAGCGGGACGGGAGACCCAGTACTTC.

This chain links TRBV7-9 with TRBJ2-6; unclear D gene. V was cut by 6 bases and J by 5 bases, with 8 bases left in between. Germline CDR1 is SEHNR and CDR2 is FQNEAQ (reference sequence). The CDR3 is made up of 13 amino acids. The CDR3 coding sequence is TGTGCCAGCAGTTGGGCTAGGGCCAACGTCCTGACTTTC. Amino acid sequence: CASSWARANVLTF.

This clonotype was observed a few times. The chain combines TRBV5-4 with TRBJ2-5; TRBD2 aligns across 9 bases. This CDR3 region has 17 residues. With 4 bases clipped from V and 2 bases from J, the junction kept 12 bases outside the gene matches. The germline V gene has CDR1 SGHNT and CDR2 YYREEE (reference sequence). The CDR3 loop is CASSPSGSGRRQETQYF. In nucleotides, the CDR3 is TGTGCCAGCAGCCCCAGTGGTAGCGGGAGACGACAAGAGACCCAGTACTTC.

The chain has TRBV25-1 and TRBJ2-7; unclear D gene. The CDR3 contains 12 residues. Deletions cut 5 bases from V and 7 bases from J, with 12 bases between. Germline V gene sequence: CDR1 MGHDK, CDR2 SYGVNS. The CDR3 loop is CASSLEYREQYF. Here the CDR3 DNA reads TGTGCCAGCAGTTTGGAGTATCGGGAGCAGTACTTC.

This clonotype was observed many times. The chain uses TRBV7-9 and TRBJ2-2, with D perhaps TRBD2 (5 bases). In germline, CDR1 is SEHNR, CDR2 FQNEAQ (reference sequence). The CDR3 extends over 14 amino acids. The germline V and J ends were trimmed by 5 bases and 3 bases, with 10 bases remaining between them. The CDR3 DNA follows: TGTGCCAGCAGCCCTACTAGGCACACCGGGGAGCTGTTTTTT. Translating gives CASSPTRHTGELFF.

This clonotype was observed many times. The chain recombines TRBV19 with TRBJ1-6; D uncertain. This CDR3 region has 12 residues. V was pared by 4 bases and J by 9 bases, with 7 bases between. Germline V gives CDR1 LNHDA, CDR2 SQIVND (reference sequence). The chain's CDR3 is CASSKGGSPLHF. The CDR3, as DNA: TGTGCCAGTAGTAAAGGAGGTTCACCCCTCCACTTT.

This clonotype was seen more than once but under ten times. The genes are TRBV12-3 or TRBV12-4 and TRBJ1-2; no definite D call. This CDR3 is 13 amino acids long. V was cut by 3 bases and J by 6 bases, with 11 bases left in between. The CDR3 DNA reads TGTGCCAGCAGTTTTGGGGTCGTGGATGGCTACACCTTC. Translation: CASSFGVVDGYTF.

V gene TRBV20-1 combines with J gene TRBJ1-2; D not certain. Looked up from germline, CDR1 is DFQATT and CDR2 is SNEGSKA (reference sequence). Trimming pared 0 bases from V and 2 bases from J, leaving 13 bases between. The CDR3 spans 15 residues. The CDR3, as DNA: TGCAGTGCTAGAGATGGGCAGGAACTAAACTATGGCTACACCTTC. Its translation: CSARDGQELNYGYTF.